This is a list of T cell receptor beta chains from one sample in a study of blood T cell repertoires in COVID-19. Clones were sequenced by immunoSEQ multiplex PCR, and TCRdb holds only the in-frame ones, with some missing. The sample holds 400,000 to 450,000 clones; around 91% are singletons and the top ten take around 0.6%. Sequenced input: PBMCs or T cells enriched from blood (not recorded which). These receptors were taken from a man aged 18 to 29 who had recovered from COVID-19. Both conserved end residues are trimmed from each CDR3.

V	length	CDR3
TRBV3-1/TRBV3-2	11	ASSRGGGEKLF
TRBV7-9	12	ASSLTRENTEAF
TRBV27	11	ASRGDRGGGYT
TRBV18	15	ASSPLRDRGHGTEAF
TRBV11-2	12	ASSLDAPGTEQF
TRBV5-1	12	ASSPSTGNYGYT
TRBV28	13	ASSFQDRAYYGYT
TRBV7-2	15	ASSWEGWTASSYEQY
TRBV28	10	ASSLARANQY
TRBV11-2	12	ASSTSGTVNEQF
TRBV12-3/TRBV12-4	11	ASSGTPHYEQY
TRBV5-5	14	ASRGDWGKGSDTQY
TRBV2	12	ASSEEMGGQPQH
TRBV10-3	11	AISPTGNTEAF
TRBV5-4	15	ASSLGTAKPANYGYT
TRBV4-1	15	ASSQEDPTGSGNTIY
TRBV5-1	15	ASSLIGSGSASDTQY
TRBV7-2	11	ASSSTGAYEQY
TRBV30	10	AWSVRGNEQF
TRBV10-2	10	ASRPGTDIQY
TRBV2	11	TPMGGVGDGYT
TRBV6-5	11	ASRQGITYEQY
TRBV18	11	ASVTGEGQPQH
TRBV28	13	ASSSVDSSGNTIY
TRBV7-7	13	ASSEGQAGTGELF
TRBV5-4	12	ASKGQTANEKLF
TRBV10-3	11	ATSGTGDTEAF
TRBV14	11	ASSPYYWDEQF
TRBV7-9	11	ASSYSGVSQTF
TRBV9	12	ASTRDRGNYGYT
TRBV11-2	12	ASSPSGKADTQY
TRBV2	10	ASSVRMVEAF
TRBV2	13	ASTPSGGAFNEQF